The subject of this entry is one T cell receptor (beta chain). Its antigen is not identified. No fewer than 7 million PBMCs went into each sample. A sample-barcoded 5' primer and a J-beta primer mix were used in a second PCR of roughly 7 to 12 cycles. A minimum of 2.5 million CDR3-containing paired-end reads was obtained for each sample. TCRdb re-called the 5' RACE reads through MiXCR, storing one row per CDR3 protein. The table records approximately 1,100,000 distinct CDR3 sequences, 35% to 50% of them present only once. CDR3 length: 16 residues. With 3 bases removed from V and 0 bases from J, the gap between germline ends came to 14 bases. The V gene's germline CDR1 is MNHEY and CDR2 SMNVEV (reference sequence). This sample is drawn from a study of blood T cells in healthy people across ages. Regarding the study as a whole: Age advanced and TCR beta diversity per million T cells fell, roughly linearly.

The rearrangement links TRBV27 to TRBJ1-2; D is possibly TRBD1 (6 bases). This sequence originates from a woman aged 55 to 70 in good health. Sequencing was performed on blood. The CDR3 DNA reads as TGTGCCAGCAGTTTTACCAGGGGAACATCTAACTATGGCTACACCTTC. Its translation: CASSFTRGTSNYGYTF.